The T cell receptor (beta chain) described here comes from a study of CXCR3-negative and CXCR3-positive naive CD8 T cells. Study-level results: CXCR3-negative naive cells had less hydrophobic TRB CDR3s than did CXCR3-positive naive cells.

The germline V gene encodes CDR1 MNHEY and CDR2 SVGEGT. The CDR3 has 15 residues. Libraries of TRB cDNA were made by 5' RACE and carried UMIs. With the 5' RACE reads reprocessed, TCRdb shows one record per CDR3 protein and no DNA. Its table lists roughly 110,000 distinct CDR3 sequences. As concerns this clonotype: Its antigen is as yet unknown.

The receptor was derived from a human donor in good health. Some clones in this sample may be carry-over from other donors' samples. The chain links TRBV6-2 or TRBV6-3 to TRBJ2-1; TCRdb outputs TRBD1, but without DNA this stays unchecked. The sequenced material came from naive CXCR3+ CD8+ T cells from blood. Subset defined: CD45RO-CCR7+CD27+CD95- naive CD8+ T cells expressing CXCR3 (TNR3+). CDR3 amino acids: CASSRQDLSYNEQFF.